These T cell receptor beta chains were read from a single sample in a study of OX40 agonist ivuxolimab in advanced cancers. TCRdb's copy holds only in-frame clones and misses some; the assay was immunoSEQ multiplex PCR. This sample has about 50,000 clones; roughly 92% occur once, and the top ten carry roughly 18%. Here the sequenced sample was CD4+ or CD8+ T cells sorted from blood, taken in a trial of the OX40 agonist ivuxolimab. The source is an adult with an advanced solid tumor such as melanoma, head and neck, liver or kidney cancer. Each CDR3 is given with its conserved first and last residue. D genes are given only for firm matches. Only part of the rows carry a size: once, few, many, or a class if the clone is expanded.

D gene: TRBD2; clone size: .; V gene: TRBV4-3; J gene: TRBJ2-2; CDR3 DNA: TGCGCCAGCAGCCAAGAAGGGCTACTAGCGGGAGGGTCAAGTCGCACCGGGGAGCTGTTTTTT; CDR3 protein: CASSQEGLLAGGSSRTGELFF
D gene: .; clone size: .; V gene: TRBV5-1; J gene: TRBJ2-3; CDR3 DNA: TGCGCCAGCAGCTCCGTTGGGTGGACCCCCACAGATACGCAGTATTTT; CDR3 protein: CASSSVGWTPTDTQYF
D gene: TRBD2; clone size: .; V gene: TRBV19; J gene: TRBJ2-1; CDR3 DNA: TGTGCCAGTAGTATAGATCGGGAGGGTCCGAGCTCCTACAATGAGCAGTTCTTC; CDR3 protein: CASSIDREGPSSYNEQFF
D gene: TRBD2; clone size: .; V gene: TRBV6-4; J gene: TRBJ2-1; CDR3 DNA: TGTGCCAGCAGTGAAGTACCCTGGGATAGCGTGGGAGGGGACAATGAGCAGTTCTTC; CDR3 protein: CASSEVPWDSVGGDNEQFF
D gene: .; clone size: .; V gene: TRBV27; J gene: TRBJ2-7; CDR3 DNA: TGTGCCAGCAGTTTAAGGGGGGATGGCTACGAGCAGTACTTC; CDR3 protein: CASSLRGDGYEQYF
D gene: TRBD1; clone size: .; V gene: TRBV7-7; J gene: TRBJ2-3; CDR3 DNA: TGTGCTAGCAGCTTAGAAGCAGGGGGCGCCACAGATACGCAGTATTTT; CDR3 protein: CASSLEAGGATDTQYF
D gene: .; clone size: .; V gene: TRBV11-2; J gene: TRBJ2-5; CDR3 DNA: TGTGCCAGCGGCGTCGGGGAGACCCAGTACTTC; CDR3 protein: CASGVGETQYF
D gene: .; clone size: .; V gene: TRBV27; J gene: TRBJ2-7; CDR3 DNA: TGTGCCAGCAGGGTCGAGGAGGCCTCCTACGAGCAGTACTTC; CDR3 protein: CASRVEEASYEQYF
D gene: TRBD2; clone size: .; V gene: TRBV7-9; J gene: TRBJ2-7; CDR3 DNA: TGTGCCAGCAACCCGACTAGCGGGAGCTCCCACGAGCAGTACTTC; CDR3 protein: CASNPTSGSSHEQYF
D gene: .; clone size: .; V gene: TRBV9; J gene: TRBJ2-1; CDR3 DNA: TGTGCCAGCAGCCCCTCTACCCTTTACAATGAGCAGTTCTTC; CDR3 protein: CASSPSTLYNEQFF
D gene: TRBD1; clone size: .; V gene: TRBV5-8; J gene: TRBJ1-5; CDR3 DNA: TGTGCCAGCAGGGGACAGGGGGGTCAGCCCCAGCATTTT; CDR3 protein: CASRGQGGQPQHF
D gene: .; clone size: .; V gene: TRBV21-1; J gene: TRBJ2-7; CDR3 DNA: TGTGCCAGCAGCAAAGCCGGCTCGACCCCTTACGAGCAGTACTTC; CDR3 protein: CASSKAGSTPYEQYF
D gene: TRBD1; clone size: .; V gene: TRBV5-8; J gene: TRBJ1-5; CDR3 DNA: TGTGCCAGCAGCCTGGGACAGATCCTCTATAGCAATCAGCCCCAGCATTTT; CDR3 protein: CASSLGQILYSNQPQHF
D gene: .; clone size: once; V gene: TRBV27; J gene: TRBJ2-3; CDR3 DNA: TGTGCCAGCACTCTAGGGGACGGGAGCACAGATACGCAGTATTTT; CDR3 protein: CASTLGDGSTDTQYF
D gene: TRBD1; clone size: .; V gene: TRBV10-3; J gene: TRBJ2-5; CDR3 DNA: TGTGCCATCAGTGTCGACAGGGACCAAGAGACCCAGTACTTC; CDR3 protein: CAISVDRDQETQYF
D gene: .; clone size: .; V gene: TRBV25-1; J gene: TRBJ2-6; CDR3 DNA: TGTGCCAGCAGTGAATGGGGCAGCTCTGGGGCCAACGTCCTGACTTTC; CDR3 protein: CASSEWGSSGANVLTF
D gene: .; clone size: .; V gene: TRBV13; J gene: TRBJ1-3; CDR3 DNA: TGTGCCAGCAGCTACTTCAACACTGGAAACACCATATATTTT; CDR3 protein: CASSYFNTGNTIYF